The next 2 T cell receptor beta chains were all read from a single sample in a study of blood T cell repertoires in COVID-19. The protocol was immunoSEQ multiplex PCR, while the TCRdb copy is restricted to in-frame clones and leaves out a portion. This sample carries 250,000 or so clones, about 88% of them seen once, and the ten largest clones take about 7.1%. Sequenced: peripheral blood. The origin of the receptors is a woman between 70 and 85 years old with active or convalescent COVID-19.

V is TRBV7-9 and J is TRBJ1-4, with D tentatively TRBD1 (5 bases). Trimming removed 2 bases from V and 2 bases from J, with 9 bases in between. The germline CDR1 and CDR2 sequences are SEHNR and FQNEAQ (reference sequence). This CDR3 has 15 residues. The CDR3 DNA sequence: TGTGCCAGCAGCTTATTGGCAGGGACTAATGAAAAACTGTTTTTT. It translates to CASSLLAGTNEKLFF.

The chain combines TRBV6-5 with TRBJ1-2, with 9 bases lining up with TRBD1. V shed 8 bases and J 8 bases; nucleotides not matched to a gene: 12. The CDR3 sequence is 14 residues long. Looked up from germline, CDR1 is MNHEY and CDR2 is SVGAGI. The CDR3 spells CASVIRRQGDGYTF. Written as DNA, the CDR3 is TGTGCCAGCGTTATACGTCGACAGGGGGACGGCTACACCTTC.